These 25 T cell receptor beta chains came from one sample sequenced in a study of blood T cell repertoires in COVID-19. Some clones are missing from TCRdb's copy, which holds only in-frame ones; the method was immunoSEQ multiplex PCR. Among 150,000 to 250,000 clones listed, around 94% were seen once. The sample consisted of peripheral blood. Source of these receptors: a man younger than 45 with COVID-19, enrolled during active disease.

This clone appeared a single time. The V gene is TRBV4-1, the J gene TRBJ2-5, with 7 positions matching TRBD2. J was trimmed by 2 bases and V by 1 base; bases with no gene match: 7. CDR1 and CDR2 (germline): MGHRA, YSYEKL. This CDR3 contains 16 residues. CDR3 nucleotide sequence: TGCGCCAGCAGCCAAGGTTTCGACGGGGGGCAAGAGACCCAGTACTTC. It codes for CASSQGFDGGQETQYF.

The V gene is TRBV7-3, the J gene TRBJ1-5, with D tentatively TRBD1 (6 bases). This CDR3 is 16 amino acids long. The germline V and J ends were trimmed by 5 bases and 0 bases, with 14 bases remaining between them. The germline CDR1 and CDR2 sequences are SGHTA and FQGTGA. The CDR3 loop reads CASSQGGWGSNQPQHF. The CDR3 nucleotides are TGTGCCAGCAGCCAAGGGGGTTGGGGTAGCAATCAGCCCCAGCATTTT. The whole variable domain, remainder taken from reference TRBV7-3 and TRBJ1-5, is GAGVSQTPSNKVTEKGKYVELRCDPISGHTALYWYRQSLGQGPEFLIYFQGTGAADDSGLPNDRFFAVRPEGSVSTLKIQRTERGDSAVYLCASSQGGWGSNQPQHFGDGTRLSIL.

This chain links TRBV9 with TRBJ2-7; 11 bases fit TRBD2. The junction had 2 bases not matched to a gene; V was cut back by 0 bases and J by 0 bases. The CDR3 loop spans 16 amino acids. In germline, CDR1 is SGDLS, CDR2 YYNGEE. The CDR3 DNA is TGTGCCAGCAGCGTAGATAGCGGGGGGGCCTCCTACGAGCAGTACTTC. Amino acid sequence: CASSVDSGGASYEQYF.

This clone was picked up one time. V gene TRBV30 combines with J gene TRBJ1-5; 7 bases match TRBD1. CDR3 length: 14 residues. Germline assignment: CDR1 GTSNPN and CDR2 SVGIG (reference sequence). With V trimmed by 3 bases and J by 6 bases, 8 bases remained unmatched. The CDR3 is CAWSPGGLVQPQHF. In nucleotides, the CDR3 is TGTGCCTGGAGCCCAGGGGGATTGGTTCAGCCCCAGCATTTT.

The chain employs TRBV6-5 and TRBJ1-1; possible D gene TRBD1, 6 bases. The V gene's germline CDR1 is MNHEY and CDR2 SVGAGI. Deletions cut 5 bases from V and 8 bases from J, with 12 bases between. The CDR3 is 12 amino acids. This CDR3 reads CASSHRGGEAFF. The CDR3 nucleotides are TGTGCCAGCAGTCATCGGGGGGGCGAAGCTTTCTTT.

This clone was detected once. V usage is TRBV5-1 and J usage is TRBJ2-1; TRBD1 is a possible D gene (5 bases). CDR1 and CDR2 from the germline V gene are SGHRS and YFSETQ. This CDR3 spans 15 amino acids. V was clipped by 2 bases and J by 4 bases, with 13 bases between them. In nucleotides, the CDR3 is TGCGCCAGCAGCTTAGAGAGTACAGGTTACAATGAGCAGTTCTTC. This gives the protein CASSLESTGYNEQFF.

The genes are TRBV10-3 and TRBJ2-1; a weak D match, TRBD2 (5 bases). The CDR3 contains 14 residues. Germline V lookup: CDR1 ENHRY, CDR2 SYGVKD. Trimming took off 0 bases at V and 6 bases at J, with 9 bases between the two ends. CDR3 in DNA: TGTGCCATCAGTGAGTCTGGCGGAGGCAATGAGCAGTTCTTC. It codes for CAISESGGGNEQFF.

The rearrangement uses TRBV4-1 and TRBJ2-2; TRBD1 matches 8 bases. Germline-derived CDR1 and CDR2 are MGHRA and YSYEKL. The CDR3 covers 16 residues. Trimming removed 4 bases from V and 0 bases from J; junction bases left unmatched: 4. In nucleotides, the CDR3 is TGCGCCAGCAGCCCGTGGACAGGGACGAACACCGGGGAGCTGTTTTTT. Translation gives CASSPWTGTNTGELFF.

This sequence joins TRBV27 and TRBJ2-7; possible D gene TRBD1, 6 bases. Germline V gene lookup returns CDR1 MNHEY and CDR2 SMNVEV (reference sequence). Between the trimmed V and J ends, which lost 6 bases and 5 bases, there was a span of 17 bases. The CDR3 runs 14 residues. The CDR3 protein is CASRSGQPIDEQYF. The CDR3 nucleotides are TGTGCCAGCAGAAGCGGACAGCCTATTGACGAGCAGTACTTC.

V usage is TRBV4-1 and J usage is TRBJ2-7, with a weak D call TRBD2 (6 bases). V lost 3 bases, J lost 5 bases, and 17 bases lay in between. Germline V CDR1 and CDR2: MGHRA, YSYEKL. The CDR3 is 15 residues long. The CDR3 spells CASSQIEGGGHEQYF. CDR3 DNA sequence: TGCGCCAGCAGCCAGATTGAGGGAGGAGGCCACGAGCAGTACTTC.

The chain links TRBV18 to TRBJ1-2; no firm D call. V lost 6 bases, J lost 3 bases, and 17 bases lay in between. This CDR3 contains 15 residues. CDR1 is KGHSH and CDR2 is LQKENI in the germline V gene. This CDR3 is CASSPTGNLDYGYTF. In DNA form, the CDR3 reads TGTGCCAGCTCTCCGACGGGGAATTTGGACTATGGCTACACCTTC.

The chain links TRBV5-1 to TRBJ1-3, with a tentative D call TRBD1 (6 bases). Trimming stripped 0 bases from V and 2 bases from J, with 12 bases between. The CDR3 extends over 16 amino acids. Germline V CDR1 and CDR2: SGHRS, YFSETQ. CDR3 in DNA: TGCGCCAGCAGCTTGGACGGCAGGGGTACTGGAAACACCATATATTTT. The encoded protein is CASSLDGRGTGNTIYF.

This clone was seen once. CDR3 DNA: TGTGCCAGCAGCTTAGAACTAGACAATGAGCAGTTCTTC. It codes for CASSLELDNEQFF. V usage is TRBV7-3 and J usage is TRBJ2-1; maybe TRBD2 (5 bases). Germline V gene sequence: CDR1 SGHTA, CDR2 FQGTGA. The V end lost 2 bases, the J end lost 5 bases, and 7 bases lay between the germline ends. The CDR3 runs 13 residues.

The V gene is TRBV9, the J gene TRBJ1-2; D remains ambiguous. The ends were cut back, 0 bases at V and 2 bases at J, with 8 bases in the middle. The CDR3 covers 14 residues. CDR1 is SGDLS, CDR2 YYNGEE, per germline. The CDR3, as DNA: TGTGCCAGCAGCGTAGGGCGCGGGAACTATGGCTACACCTTC. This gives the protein CASSVGRGNYGYTF. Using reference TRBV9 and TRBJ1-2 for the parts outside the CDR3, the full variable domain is DSGVTQTPKHLITATGQRVTLRCSPRSGDLSVYWYQQSLDQGLQFLIQYYNGEERAKGNILERFSAQQFPDLHSELNLSSLELGDSALYFCASSVGRGNYGYTFGSGTRLTVV.

The CDR3 loop reads CAISESWGAEDEQYF. CDR3 bases: TGTGCCATCAGTGAGTCCTGGGGCGCTGAGGACGAGCAGTACTTC. The chain combines TRBV10-3 with TRBJ2-7, with D perhaps matching TRBD1 (5 bases). V was cut by 0 bases and J by 5 bases, with 14 bases left in between. Germline assignment: CDR1 ENHRY and CDR2 SYGVKD. The CDR3 loop spans 15 amino acids.

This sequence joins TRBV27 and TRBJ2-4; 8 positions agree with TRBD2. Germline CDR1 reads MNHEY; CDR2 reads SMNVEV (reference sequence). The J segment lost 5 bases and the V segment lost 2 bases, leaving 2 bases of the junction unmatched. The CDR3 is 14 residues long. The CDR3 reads CASSLIGGENIQYF. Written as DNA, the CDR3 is TGTGCCAGCAGTTTAATCGGGGGGGAAAACATTCAGTACTTC.

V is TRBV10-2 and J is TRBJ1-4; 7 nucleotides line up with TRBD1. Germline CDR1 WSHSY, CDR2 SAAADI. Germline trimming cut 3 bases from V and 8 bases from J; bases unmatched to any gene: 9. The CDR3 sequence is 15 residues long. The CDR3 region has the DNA TGCGCCAGCAGTGATAGTACGACAGGGAACGAAAAACTGTTTTTT. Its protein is CASSDSTTGNEKLFF.

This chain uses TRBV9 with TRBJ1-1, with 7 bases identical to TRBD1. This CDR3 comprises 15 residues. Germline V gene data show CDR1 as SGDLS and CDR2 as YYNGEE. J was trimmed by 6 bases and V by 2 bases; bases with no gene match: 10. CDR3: CASSVEDRALSEAFF. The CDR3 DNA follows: TGTGCCAGCAGCGTCGAAGACAGGGCCTTGTCTGAAGCTTTCTTT. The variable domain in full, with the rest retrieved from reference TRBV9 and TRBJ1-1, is DSGVTQTPKHLITATGQRVTLRCSPRSGDLSVYWYQQSLDQGLQFLIQYYNGEERAKGNILERFSAQQFPDLHSELNLSSLELGDSALYFCASSVEDRALSEAFFGQGTRLTVV.

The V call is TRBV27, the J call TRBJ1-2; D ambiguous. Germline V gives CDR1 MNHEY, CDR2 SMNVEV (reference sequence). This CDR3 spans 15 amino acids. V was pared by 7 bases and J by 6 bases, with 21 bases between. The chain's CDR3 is CASNSRPGPVHGYTF. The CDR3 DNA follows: TGTGCCAGCAACTCGCGTCCGGGTCCCGTCCATGGCTACACCTTC.

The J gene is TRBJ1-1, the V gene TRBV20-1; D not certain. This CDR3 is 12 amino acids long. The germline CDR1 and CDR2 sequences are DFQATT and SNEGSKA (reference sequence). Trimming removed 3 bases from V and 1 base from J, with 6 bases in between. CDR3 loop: CSASPGNTEAFF. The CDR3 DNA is TGCAGTGCTAGTCCGGGGAACACTGAAGCTTTCTTT.

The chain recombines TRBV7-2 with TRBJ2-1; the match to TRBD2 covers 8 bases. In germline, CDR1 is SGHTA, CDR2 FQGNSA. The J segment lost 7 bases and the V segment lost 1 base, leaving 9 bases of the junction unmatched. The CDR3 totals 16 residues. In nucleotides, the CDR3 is TGTGCCAGCAGCTTAGTAGTGGTAGCGGGGAGAAATGAGCAGTTCTTC. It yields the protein CASSLVVVAGRNEQFF.

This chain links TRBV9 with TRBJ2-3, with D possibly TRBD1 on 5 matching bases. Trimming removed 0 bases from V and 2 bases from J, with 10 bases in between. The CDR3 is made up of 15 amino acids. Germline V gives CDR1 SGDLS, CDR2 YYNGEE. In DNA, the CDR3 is TGTGCCAGCAGCGTAGAAGGGGCCCACACAGATACGCAGTATTTT. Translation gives CASSVEGAHTDTQYF.

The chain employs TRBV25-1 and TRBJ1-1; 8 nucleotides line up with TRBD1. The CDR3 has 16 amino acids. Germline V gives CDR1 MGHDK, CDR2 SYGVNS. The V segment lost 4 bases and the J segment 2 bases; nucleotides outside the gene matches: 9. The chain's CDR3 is CASSGSVGTGNTEAFF. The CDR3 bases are TGTGCCAGCAGTGGGTCCGTGGGGACAGGTAACACTGAAGCTTTCTTT.

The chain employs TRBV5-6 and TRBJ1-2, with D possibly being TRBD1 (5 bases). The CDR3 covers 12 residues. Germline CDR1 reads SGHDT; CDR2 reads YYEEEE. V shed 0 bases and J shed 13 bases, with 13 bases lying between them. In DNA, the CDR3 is TGTGCCAGCAGCTTGGGTGTTGTAGGGGCCACCTTC. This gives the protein CASSLGVVGATF.

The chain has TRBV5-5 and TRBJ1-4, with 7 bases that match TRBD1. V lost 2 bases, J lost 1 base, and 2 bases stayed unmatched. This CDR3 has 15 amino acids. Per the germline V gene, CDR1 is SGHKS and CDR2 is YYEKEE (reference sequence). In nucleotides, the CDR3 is TGTGCCAGCAGCTTCGACAGGGTAACTAATGAAAAACTGTTTTTT. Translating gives CASSFDRVTNEKLFF.